The sequence of this T cell receptor beta chain was determined in a study of blood T cells in healthy people across ages. Alongside a J-beta primer mix, a sample-barcoded 5' primer served in a second PCR lasting about 7 to 11 cycles. Every cDNA molecule carried a tag from a template-switch adaptor bearing 12 random nucleotides. TCRdb passed the 5' RACE reads through MiXCR, listing each CDR3 protein once. This table has fewer than 1,200,000 distinct CDR3 sequences, 25% appearing once. The germline V gene encodes CDR1 SQVTM and CDR2 ANQGSEA. The CDR3 covers 14 residues. V lost 0 bases and J lost 2, with 10 bases in between. Points on this clonotype: Its antigen remains unidentified.

Study-level points and caveats: It was held that the diversity estimates obtained from one million T cells were underestimates.

These data were also filed under a second study, of T cells of mothers and their children.

The chain combines TRBV29-1 with TRBJ1-2; D unresolved. The sequenced sample was blood. The sequence derives from a girl aged 2-10 years in good health. The CDR3 sequence is CSVEDPDTNYGYTF. DNA for the CDR3: TGCAGCGTTGAAGATCCCGACACGAACTATGGCTACACCTTC.